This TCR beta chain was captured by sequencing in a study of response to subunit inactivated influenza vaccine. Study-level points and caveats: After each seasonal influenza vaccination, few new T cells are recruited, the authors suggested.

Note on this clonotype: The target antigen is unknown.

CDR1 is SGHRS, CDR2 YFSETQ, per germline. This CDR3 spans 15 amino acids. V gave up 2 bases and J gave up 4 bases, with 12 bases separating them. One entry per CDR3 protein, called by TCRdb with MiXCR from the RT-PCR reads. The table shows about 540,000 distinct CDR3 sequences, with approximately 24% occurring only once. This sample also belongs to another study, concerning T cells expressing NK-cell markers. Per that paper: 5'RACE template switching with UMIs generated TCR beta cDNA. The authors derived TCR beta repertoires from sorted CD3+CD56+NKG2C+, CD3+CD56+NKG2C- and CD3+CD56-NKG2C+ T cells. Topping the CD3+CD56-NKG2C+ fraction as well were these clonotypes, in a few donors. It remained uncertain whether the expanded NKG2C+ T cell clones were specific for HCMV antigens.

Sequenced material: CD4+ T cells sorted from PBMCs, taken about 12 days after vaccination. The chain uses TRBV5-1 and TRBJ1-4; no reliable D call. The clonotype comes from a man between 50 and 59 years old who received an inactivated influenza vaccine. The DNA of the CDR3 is TGCGCCAGCAGCTTTTCCGTGGATTATAATGAAAAACTGTTTTTT. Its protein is CASSFSVDYNEKLFF.